This T cell receptor beta chain was recorded in a study of cytomegalovirus exposure and HLA in healthy donors. Study-level results: Most TCR sequences were rare, but some public TCRs occurred in many donors. Reports described diagnosis of cytomegalovirus status by the classifier as highly specific and sensitive.

The CDR3 extends over 17 amino acids. Germline V gene sequence: CDR1 SGHNT, CDR2 YYREEE (reference sequence). With V trimmed by 5 bases and J by 4 bases, 11 bases remained unmatched. PCR employed 60 Vbeta and 13 Jbeta primers. TCRdb's table, derived via immunoSEQ multiplex PCR, lists solely in-frame clones and lacks some. The sample carries 100,000 or so clones, 65% to 80% recorded once. Notes on this clone: As yet, its antigen is unknown.

Sequenced: PBMCs. The clonotype originates from a middle-aged woman in good health and CMV-seronegative. This chain links TRBV5-4 with TRBJ2-1; 11 bases align to TRBD2. CDR3 residues: CASRTTLAGGVYNEQFF. As DNA, the CDR3 is TGTGCCAGCAGAACGACGTTAGCGGGGGGGGTATACAATGAGCAGTTCTTC.